Sequencing of this T cell receptor (beta chain) was carried out in a study of brain T cells in children with intractable seizures. This CDR3 has 16 amino acids. V lost 5 bases, J lost 10 bases, and 11 bases stayed unmatched. CDR1 MNHEY and CDR2 SMNVEV come from the germline V gene (reference sequence). The repertoire was sequenced with immunoSEQ multiplex PCR; TCRdb's copy has only in-frame clones and lacks some. Among over 95,000 clones listed, roughly 94% were seen once. Only cases whose brain tissue showed the highest T cell transcript signatures were sequenced. At least one anti-epileptic drug was given before surgery. As for this clone: The antigen is unknown.

The study's findings and limits: Pre- and post-surgery blood differed in depth, so pre-surgery absences may be undersampling.

The chain is built from TRBV27 and TRBJ2-1; 13 bases line up with TRBD2. The receptor comes from a boy in the first two years of life with hemimegalencephaly and intractable seizures. Sequences were derived from peripheral blood, sampled at surgery. In nucleotides, the CDR3 is TGTGCCAGCAGTCTCCTACTAGCGGGAGGGCCTGGGGAGCAGTTCTTC. Residues: CASSLLLAGGPGEQFF.